The source of this T cell receptor beta chain is a study of T cell changes during pregnancy in multiple sclerosis. Measured with immunoSEQ multiplex PCR; TCRdb has only the in-frame clones, and not every one. This table holds about 58,000 clones, just over 90% found once. V gave up 3 bases and J gave up 8 bases, with 13 bases separating them. This CDR3 spans 13 amino acids. Germline V lookup: CDR1 MDHEN, CDR2 SYDVKM. This material consisted of CD8+ T cells from peripheral blood mononuclear cells, taken in the second trimester of pregnancy. The clonotype was recovered from a female donor with multiple sclerosis, enrolled in a pregnancy study. V gene TRBV28 combines with J gene TRBJ1-2, with a weak D call TRBD1 (5 bases). This CDR3 reads CASSFRQGEGYTF. CDR3 nucleotides: TGTGCCAGCAGTTTTCGCCAGGGTGAAGGCTACACCTTC.